This T cell receptor beta chain was profiled in a study of blood T cells in healthy people across ages. Notes on the study in general: Diversity figures derived from one million T cells were judged to underestimate the true value.

The CDR3 has 10 amino acids. The V and J ends lost 3 bases and 8 bases respectively, with 7 bases between them. From germline, CDR1 is SQVTM and CDR2 ANQGSEA. The second PCR ran roughly 7 to 12 cycles with a sample-barcoded 5' primer and J-beta primers. TCRdb re-derived calls from the 5' RACE reads in MiXCR, one entry per CDR3 protein. Counted here are around 1,000,000 distinct CDR3 sequences, approximately 26% occurring once; the ten biggest clones make up around 0.75%. This clonotype appeared a few times. Its cognate antigen is unknown. These data also formed part of another study, on T cells of mothers and their children.

Sample: blood. This chain joins TRBV29-1 and TRBJ1-1; D uncertain. This TCR was sampled from a girl aged 2-10 years in good health. CDR3 DNA: TGCAGCGTTGAGTACTTCGAAGCTTTCTTT. This translates into CSVEYFEAFF.